The sequence of this TCR beta chain was determined in a study of blood T cell repertoires in COVID-19. About the study: Italy, Spain and the United States were the sources of the convalescent and acute COVID-19 samples. Sample material is recorded as cDNA or gDNA derived from T cells, B-cell-depleted T cells, or PBMCs.

This clone showed up just a few times. CDR1 and CDR2 from the germline V gene are MNHEY and SMNVEV (reference sequence). The V end was cut by 2 bases, the J end by 6 bases, with 14 bases between. This CDR3 has 15 amino acids. In the authors' workflow: Cell counts per sample came from amplifying reference gene primers. The repertoire was sequenced with immunoSEQ multiplex PCR; TCRdb's copy has only in-frame clones and lacks some. The D gene and trimming were derived from the DNA, and the V and J assignments and clone size from that table. This sample has roughly 30,000 clones; around 86% occur once, and the top ten carry less than 15%.

The sample consisted of peripheral blood. The clonotype originates from a human donor in a cohort sampled during active COVID-19. The donor label of this sample is uncertain. This chain joins TRBV27 and TRBJ1-5; a possible D gene is TRBD1 (6 bases). The chain's CDR3 is CASSLRQGQGQPQHF. For the CDR3, the DNA is TGTGCCAGCAGTTTACGGCAGGGGCAAGGTCAGCCCCAGCATTTT.